Sequencing of this T cell receptor (beta chain) was carried out in a study of technical replicates of blood from a handful of donors (TCRdb year 2017). On this clone itself: There is no known antigen for this receptor. It has no much larger one-base neighbor in the sample; base qualities were not kept.

Library preparation was by the immunoSEQ multiplex PCR assay. TCRdb obtained this table from immuneACCESS and retained in-frame rearrangements with V and J assigned. These tables miss some clones; where compared with another copy, unresolved V genes account for less than half of the shortfall, and the remainder is unexplained. For this sample there are some 87,000 clones; nearly 95% appear just once. About 0.38% of the sample is taken by the ten largest. The sample was T cells isolated from PBMCs. The sequence was collected from a human donor in good health.

The sequenced DNA is TGCGCCAGCAGCTTGGACAGGTCCAACACCGGGGAGCTGTTTTTT. It encodes CASSLDRSNTGELFF. The sequence links TRBV5-1 to TRBJ2-2, with TRBD1 perhaps the D gene, on 5 matching bases. The CDR3, from cysteine to phenylalanine, totals 15 residues. The read is trimmed to its CDR3 DNA, 45 bases read in frame from base 1. CDR1 SGHRS and CDR2 YFSETQ are derived from the germline V gene. Relative to germline, V is 0 bases shorter and J is 2 bases shorter, with 8 bases between their ends.